This TCR beta chain stems from a study of blood T cell repertoires in COVID-19. TCRdb's table, derived via immunoSEQ multiplex PCR, lists solely in-frame clones and lacks some. Of approximately 190,000 clones in the sample, 70% to 90% are singletons; the top ten hold 20% to 25%. Sequencing was carried out using peripheral blood. This sequence originates from a man between 60 and 75 years old with active or convalescent COVID-19.

Here the CDR3 reads CASSLGLRVFGNEQFF. CDR3 bases: TGTGCCAGCAGCTTAGGCCTCAGGGTCTTTGGCAATGAGCAGTTCTTC. The V call is TRBV13, the J call TRBJ2-1; weak D call: TRBD1 (5 bases). Trimming removed 0 bases at V and 6 bases at J, with 15 bases between. This CDR3 comprises 16 residues. Germline V gene sequence: CDR1 PRHDT, CDR2 FYEKMQ (reference sequence). The entire variable domain, with the rest obtained from reference TRBV13 and TRBJ2-1, is as follows: AAGVIQSPRHLIKEKRETATLKCYPIPRHDTVYWYQQGPGQDPQFLISFYEKMQSDKGSIPDRFSAQQFSDYHSELNMSSLELGDSALYFCASSLGLRVFGNEQFFGPGTRLTVL.